Each of the 3 T cell receptor beta chains below was sequenced from the same sample in a study of blood T cells in healthy people across ages. Combining a sample-barcoded 5' primer with a J-beta primer mix, a second PCR ran for about 6 to 11 cycles. TCRdb used MiXCR to reprocess the 5' RACE reads, holding one entry per CDR3 protein. The sample includes about 1.5 million distinct CDR3 sequences, approximately 43% seen only once; the top ten take 4%. The specimen was blood. All receptors come from a woman in her late teens or twenties in good health.

This clonotype was seen a handful of times. The genes are TRBV29-1 and TRBJ1-2; tentatively, D is TRBD1 (5 bases). This CDR3 comprises 14 residues. Germline CDR1 and CDR2: SQVTM and ANQGSEA. The ends were cut back, 6 bases at V and 0 bases at J, with 14 bases in the middle. The DNA for the CDR3 is TGCAGCGTCCAGGGAGGCAAACCTAACTATGGCTACACCTTC. It is translated as CSVQGGKPNYGYTF.

V is TRBV12-3 or TRBV12-4 and J is TRBJ2-7, with D perhaps TRBD2 (6 bases). CDR3 size: 15 residues. The V end lost 3 bases, the J end lost 7 bases, and 19 bases lay between the germline ends. CDR3 sequence: CASSFLLAIVNEQYF. For the CDR3, the DNA is TGTGCCAGCAGTTTCTTACTAGCTATAGTCAATGAGCAGTACTTC.

This rearrangement joins TRBV18 to TRBJ2-2, with D perhaps matching TRBD1 or TRBD2 (5 bases each). This CDR3 region has 15 residues. Looked up from germline, CDR1 is KGHSH and CDR2 is LQKENI. Trimming removed 6 bases at V and 0 bases at J, with 11 bases between. For the CDR3, the DNA is TGTGCCAGCTCGTCCGGGACGACGAACACCGGGGAGCTGTTTTTT. Residues: CASSSGTTNTGELFF.